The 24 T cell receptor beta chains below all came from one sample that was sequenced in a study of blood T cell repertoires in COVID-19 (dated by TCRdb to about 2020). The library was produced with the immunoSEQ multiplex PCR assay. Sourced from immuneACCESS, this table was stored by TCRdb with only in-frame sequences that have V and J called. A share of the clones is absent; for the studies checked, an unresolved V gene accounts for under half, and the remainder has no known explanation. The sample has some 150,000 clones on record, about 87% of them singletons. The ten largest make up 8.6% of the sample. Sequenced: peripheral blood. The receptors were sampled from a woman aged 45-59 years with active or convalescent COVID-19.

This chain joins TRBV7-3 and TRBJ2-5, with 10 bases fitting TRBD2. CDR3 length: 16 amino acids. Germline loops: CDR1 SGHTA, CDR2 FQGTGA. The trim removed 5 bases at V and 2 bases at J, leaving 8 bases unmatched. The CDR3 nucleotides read TGTGCCAGCAGCCCAGGGGCTAGCGGGGGACAAGAGACCCAGTACTTC. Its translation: CASSPGASGGQETQYF.

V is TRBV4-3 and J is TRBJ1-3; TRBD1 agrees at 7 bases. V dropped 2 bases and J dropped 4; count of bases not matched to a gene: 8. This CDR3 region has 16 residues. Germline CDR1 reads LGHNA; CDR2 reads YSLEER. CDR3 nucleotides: TGCGCCAGCAGCCAACACTCTCCGGGACAGGGAAACACCATATATTTT. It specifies CASSQHSPGQGNTIYF.

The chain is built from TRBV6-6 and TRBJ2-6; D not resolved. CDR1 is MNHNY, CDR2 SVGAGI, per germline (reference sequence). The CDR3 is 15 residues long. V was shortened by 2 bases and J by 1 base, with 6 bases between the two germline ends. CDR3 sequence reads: CASSYRGSGANVLTF. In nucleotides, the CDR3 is TGTGCCAGCAGTTACAGAGGTTCTGGGGCCAACGTCCTGACTTTC.

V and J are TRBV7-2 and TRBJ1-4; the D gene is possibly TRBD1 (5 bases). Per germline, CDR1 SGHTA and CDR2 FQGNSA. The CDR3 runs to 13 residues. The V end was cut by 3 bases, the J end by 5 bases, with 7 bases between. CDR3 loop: CASSLRQNEKLFF. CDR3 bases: TGTGCCAGCAGCTTGCGACAGAATGAAAAACTGTTTTTT. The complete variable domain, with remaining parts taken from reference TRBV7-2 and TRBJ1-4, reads GAGVSQSPSNKVTEKGKDVELRCDPISGHTALYWYRQSLGQGLEFLIYFQGNSAPDKSGLPSDRFSAERTGGSVSTLTIQRTQQEDSAVYLCASSLRQNEKLFFGSGTQLSVL.

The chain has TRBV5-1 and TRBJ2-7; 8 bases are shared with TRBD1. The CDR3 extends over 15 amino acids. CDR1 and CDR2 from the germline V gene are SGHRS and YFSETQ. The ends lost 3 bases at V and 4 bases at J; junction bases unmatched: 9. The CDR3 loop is CASSWTATGVYEQYF. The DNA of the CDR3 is TGCGCCAGCAGCTGGACCGCGACAGGGGTTTACGAGCAGTACTTC. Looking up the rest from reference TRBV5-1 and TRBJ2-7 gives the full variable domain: KAGVTQTPRYLIKTRGQQVTLSCSPISGHRSVSWYQQTPGQGLQFLFEYFSETQRNKGNFPGRFSGRQFSNSRSEMNVSTLELGDSALYLCASSWTATGVYEQYFGPGTRLTVT.

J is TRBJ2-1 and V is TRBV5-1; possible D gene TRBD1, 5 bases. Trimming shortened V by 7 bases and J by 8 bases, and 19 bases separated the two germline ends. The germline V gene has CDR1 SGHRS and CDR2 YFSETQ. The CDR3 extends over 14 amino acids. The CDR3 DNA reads TGCGCCAGCGGGTCTCCTCAGGGATACGATGAGCAGTTCTTC. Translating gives CASGSPQGYDEQFF.

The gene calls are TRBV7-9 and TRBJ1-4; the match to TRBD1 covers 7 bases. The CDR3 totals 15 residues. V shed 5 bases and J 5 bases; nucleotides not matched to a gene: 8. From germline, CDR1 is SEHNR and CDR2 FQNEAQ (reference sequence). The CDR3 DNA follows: TGTGCCAGCAGCCAACCGACAGGGCTCAATGAAAAACTGTTTTTT. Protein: CASSQPTGLNEKLFF.

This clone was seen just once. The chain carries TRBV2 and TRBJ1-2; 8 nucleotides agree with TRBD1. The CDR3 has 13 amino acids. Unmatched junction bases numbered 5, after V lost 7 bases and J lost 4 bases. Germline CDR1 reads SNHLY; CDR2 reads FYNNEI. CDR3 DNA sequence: TGTGCCAGCACCCGGGGGACAGGCTATGGCTACACCTTC. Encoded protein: CASTRGTGYGYTF.

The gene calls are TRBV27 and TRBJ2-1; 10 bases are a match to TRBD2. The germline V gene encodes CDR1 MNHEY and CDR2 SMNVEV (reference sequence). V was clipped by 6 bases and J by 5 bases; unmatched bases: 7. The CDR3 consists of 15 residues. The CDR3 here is CASSWRLAGNNEQFF. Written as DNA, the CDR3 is TGTGCCAGCAGCTGGAGACTAGCGGGTAACAATGAGCAGTTCTTC.

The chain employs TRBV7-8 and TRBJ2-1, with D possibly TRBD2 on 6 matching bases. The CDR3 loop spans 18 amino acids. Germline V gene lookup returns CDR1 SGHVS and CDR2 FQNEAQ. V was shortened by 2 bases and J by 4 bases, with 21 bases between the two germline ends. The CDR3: CASSLNGRRGGPYNEQFF. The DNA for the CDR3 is TGTGCCAGCAGCTTAAACGGGCGTAGGGGAGGTCCTTACAATGAGCAGTTCTTC.

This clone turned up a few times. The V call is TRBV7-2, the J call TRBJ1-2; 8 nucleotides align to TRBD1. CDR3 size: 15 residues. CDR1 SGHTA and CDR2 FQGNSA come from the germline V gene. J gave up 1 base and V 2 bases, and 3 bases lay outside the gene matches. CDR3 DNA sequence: TGTGCCAGCAGCTTATATGGACAGGGTAACTATGGCTACACCTTC. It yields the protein CASSLYGQGNYGYTF.

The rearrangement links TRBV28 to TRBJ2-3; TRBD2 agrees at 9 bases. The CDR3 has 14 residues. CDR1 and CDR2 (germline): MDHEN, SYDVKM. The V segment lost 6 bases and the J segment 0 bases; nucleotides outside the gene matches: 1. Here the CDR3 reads CASRTSGSTDTQYF. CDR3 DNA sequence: TGTGCCAGCAGAACTAGCGGGAGCACAGATACGCAGTATTTT.

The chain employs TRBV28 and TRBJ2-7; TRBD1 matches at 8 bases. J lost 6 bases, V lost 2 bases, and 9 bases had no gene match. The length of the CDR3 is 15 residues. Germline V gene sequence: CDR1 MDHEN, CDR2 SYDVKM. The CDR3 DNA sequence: TGTGCCAGCAGTTTACCCGGACAGGGTGGGGTCGAGCAGTACTTC. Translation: CASSLPGQGGVEQYF. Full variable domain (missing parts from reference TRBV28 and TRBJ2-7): DVKVTQSSRYLVKRTGEKVFLECVQDMDHENMFWYRQDPGLGLRLIYFSYDVKMKEKGDIPEGYSVSREKKERFSLILESASTNQTSMYLCASSLPGQGGVEQYFGPGTRLTVT.

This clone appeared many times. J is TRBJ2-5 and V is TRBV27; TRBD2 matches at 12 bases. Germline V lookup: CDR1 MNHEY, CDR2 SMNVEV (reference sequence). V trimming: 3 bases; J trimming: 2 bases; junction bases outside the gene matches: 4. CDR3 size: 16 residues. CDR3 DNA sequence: TGTGCCAGCAGTTTTTCTAGCGGGGGGGTTCAAGAGACCCAGTACTTC. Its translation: CASSFSSGGVQETQYF.

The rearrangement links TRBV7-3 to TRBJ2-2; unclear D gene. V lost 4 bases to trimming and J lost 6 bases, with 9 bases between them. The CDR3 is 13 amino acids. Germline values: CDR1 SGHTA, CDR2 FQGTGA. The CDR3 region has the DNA TGTGCCAGCAGCTCTCGTTCGGCCGGGGAGCTGTTTTTT. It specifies CASSSRSAGELFF.

The CDR3 is CASKPGHSNTGELFF. The CDR3 DNA follows: TGTGCCAGCAAACCGGGACATTCGAACACCGGGGAGCTGTTTTTT. The rearrangement uses TRBV7-8 and TRBJ2-2; tentative D call: TRBD1 (6 bases). V was pared by 7 bases and J by 0 bases, with 12 bases between. The CDR3 runs to 15 residues. Germline assignment: CDR1 SGHVS and CDR2 FQNEAQ.

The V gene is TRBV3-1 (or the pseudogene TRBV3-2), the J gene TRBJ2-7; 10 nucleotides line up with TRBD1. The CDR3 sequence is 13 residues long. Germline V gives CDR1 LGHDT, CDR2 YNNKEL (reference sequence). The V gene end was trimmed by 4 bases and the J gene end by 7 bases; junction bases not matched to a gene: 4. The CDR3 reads CASSLRDRGEQYF. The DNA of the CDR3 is TGTGCCAGCAGCCTAAGGGACAGGGGTGAGCAGTACTTC.

The CDR3 spells CASSQGNNYGYTF. The CDR3 bases are TGTGCCAGCTCTCAGGGCAACAACTATGGCTACACCTTC. This chain uses TRBV25-1 with TRBJ1-2; D may be TRBD1 (5 bases). V was clipped by 8 bases and J by 2 bases, with 12 bases between them. The CDR3 runs to 13 residues. Germline V gene lookup returns CDR1 MGHDK and CDR2 SYGVNS.

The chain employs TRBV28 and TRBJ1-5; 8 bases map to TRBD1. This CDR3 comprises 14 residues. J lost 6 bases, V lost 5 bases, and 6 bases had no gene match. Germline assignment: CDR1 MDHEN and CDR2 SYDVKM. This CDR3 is CASSTQGAGQPQHF. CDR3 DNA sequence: TGTGCCAGCAGTACTCAGGGGGCGGGTCAGCCCCAGCATTTT.

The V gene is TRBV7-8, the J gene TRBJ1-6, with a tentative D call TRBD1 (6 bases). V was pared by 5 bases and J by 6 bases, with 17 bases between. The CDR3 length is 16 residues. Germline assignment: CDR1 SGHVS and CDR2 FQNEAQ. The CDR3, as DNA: TGTGCCAGCAGCCTGGTGGTGGGGGCACCTAATTCACCCCTCCACTTT. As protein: CASSLVVGAPNSPLHF.

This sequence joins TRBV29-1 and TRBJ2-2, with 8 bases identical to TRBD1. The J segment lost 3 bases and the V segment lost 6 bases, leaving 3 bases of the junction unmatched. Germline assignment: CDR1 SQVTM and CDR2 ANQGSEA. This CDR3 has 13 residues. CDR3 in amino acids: CSVRTGYTGELFF. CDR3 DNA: TGCAGCGTGAGGACAGGGTACACCGGGGAGCTGTTTTTT.

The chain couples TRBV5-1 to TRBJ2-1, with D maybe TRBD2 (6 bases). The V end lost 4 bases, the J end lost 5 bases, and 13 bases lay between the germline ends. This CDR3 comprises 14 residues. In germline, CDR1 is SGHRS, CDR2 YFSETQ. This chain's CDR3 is CASSPGDWNNEQFF. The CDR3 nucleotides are TGCGCCAGCAGCCCCGGGGACTGGAACAATGAGCAGTTCTTC.

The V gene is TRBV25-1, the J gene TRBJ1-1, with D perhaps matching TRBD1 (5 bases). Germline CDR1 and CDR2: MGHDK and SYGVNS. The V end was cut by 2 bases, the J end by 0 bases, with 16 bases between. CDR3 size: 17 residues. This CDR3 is CASSERVTGYVNTEAFF. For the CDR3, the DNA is TGTGCCAGCAGTGAAAGAGTTACAGGATATGTGAACACTGAAGCTTTCTTT.

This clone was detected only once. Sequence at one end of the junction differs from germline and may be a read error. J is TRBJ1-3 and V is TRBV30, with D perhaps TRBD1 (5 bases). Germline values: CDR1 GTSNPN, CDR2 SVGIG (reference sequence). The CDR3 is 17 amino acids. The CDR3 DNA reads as TGTGTCTGGAGTGTAGTATGGGGAAGGGGCTCTGGAAACACCATATATTTT. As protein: CVWSVVWGRGSGNTIYF.